This TCR beta chain was obtained from a study of T cells in Graves' hyperthyroidism and ophthalmopathy. TCR beta CDR3 regions were amplified from RNA. Initially, a first-round RT-PCR of the TCR CDR3 employed the HTBI primer set. MiXCR, run by TCRdb on the multiplex PCR reads, gives a single entry per CDR3 protein. The sample carries some 500,000 distinct CDR3 sequences, roughly an eighth recorded once. The source is a woman aged 18 to 35 with Graves' hyperthyroidism. The sample taken for sequencing was blood.

CDR3 DNA: TGTGCCAGCAGCCCTTCCCAGGGACCGAGCTTCGGCGAGCAGTACGTC. It is translated as CASSPSQGPSFGEQYV. The J gene is TRBJ2-7, the V gene TRBV7-8; D possibly matches TRBD1 or TRBD2 (5 bases each). The CDR3 runs to 16 residues. Per the germline V gene, CDR1 is SGHVS and CDR2 is FQNEAQ. V gave up 5 bases and J gave up 6 bases, with 23 bases separating them.